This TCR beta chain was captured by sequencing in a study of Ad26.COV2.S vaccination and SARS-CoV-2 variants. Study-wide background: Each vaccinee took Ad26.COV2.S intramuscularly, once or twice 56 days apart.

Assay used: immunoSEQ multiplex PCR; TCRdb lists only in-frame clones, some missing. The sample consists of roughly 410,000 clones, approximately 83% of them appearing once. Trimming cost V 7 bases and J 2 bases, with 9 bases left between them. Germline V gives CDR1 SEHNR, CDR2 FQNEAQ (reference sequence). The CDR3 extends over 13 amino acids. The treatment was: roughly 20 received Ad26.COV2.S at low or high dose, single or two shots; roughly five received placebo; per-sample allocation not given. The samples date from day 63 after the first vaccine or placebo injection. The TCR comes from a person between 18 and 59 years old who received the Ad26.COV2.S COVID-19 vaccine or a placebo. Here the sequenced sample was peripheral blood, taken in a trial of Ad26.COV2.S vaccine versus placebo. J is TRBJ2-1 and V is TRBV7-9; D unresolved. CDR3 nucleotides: TGTGCCAGCACCCCGCCCCCCTACAATGAGCAGTTCTTC. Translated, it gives CASTPPPYNEQFF.